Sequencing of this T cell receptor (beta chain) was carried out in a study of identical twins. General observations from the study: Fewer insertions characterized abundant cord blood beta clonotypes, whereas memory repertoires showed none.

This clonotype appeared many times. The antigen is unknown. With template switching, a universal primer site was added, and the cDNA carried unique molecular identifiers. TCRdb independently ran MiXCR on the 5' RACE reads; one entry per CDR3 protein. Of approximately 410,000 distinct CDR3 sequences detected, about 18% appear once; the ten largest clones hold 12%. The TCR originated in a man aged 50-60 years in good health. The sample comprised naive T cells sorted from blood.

The CDR3 spells CASSYAAKNYGYTF. The CDR3 DNA reads TGCGCCAGCAGCTATGCAGCCAAGAACTATGGCTACACCTTC. The chain carries TRBV4-1 and TRBJ1-2, with D unclear. The CDR3 has 14 amino acids. V dropped 5 bases and J dropped 2 bases, with 12 bases sitting between them. Germline V lookup: CDR1 MGHRA, CDR2 YSYEKL.